These 23 T cell receptor beta chains share one sample of origin, sequenced in a study of T cell responses to AZD1222 COVID-19 vaccine. Repertoires were generated with immunoSEQ multiplex PCR, while TCRdb's copy carries only in-frame clones and drops some. Here the sample spans tens of thousands of clones, about 85% being singletons. The starting material was peripheral blood, obtained on day 0 of AZD1222 vaccination. These receptor sequences come from an adult in good health.

This clone appeared a few times. The sample contains more than one DNA sequence encoding this CDR3. V usage is TRBV19 and J usage is TRBJ2-5; 8 bases line up with TRBD2. Germline CDR1 LNHDA, CDR2 SQIVND (reference sequence). The V and J ends lost 3 bases and 5 bases, in that order; junction bases with no gene match: 8. The CDR3 covers 15 residues. CDR3 residues: CASSITSGSLETQYF. CDR3 sequence (DNA): TGTGCCAGTAGTATTACCAGCGGGAGTTTGGAGACCCAGTACTTC.

The rearrangement joins TRBV11-2 to TRBJ2-5; possible D gene TRBD2, 7 bases. Per the germline V gene, CDR1 is SGHAT and CDR2 is FQNNGV. V was cut by 5 bases and J by 4 bases, with 17 bases left in between. The CDR3 is made up of 15 amino acids. The DNA for the CDR3 is TGTGCCAGCAGCCCCAGACTAGCCAGGGGAGAGACCCAGTACTTC. Protein product: CASSPRLARGETQYF.

The chain has TRBV5-1 and TRBJ1-1, with no clear D. The CDR3 consists of 13 residues. Trimming removed 0 bases at V and 8 bases at J, with 11 bases between. Germline V gene sequence: CDR1 SGHRS, CDR2 YFSETQ. The CDR3 region has the DNA TGCGCCAGCAGCTTGGCTACAGCTCTAGAAGCTTTCTTT. Translating gives CASSLATALEAFF.

The CDR3 here is CASSPDGPSYEQYF. Here the CDR3 DNA reads TGTGCCAGCAGTCCCGACGGGCCCTCCTACGAGCAGTACTTC. This chain connects TRBV27 to TRBJ2-7; D remains ambiguous. CDR3 length: 14 amino acids. Germline CDR1 MNHEY, CDR2 SMNVEV (reference sequence). The V end lost 5 bases, the J end lost 0 bases, and 11 bases lay between the germline ends.

V usage is TRBV4-3 and J usage is TRBJ2-7; TRBD2 matches at 12 bases. The length of the CDR3 is 15 residues. Germline V lookup: CDR1 LGHNA, CDR2 YSLEER. The trim removed 3 bases at V and 2 bases at J, leaving 2 bases unmatched. CDR3 sequence: CASSQGLAGTYEQYF. The DNA of the CDR3 is TGCGCCAGCAGCCAGGGACTAGCGGGCACCTACGAGCAGTACTTC.

The chain joins TRBV6-5 to TRBJ2-7; D ambiguous. The CDR3 has 14 amino acids. Germline V gene sequence: CDR1 MNHEY, CDR2 SVGAGI. V was shortened by 5 bases and J by 7 bases, with 18 bases between the two germline ends. Here the CDR3 reads CASSPSTALKEQYF. CDR3 DNA sequence: TGTGCCAGCAGTCCCTCGACGGCGTTAAAGGAGCAGTACTTC.

The chain links TRBV28 to TRBJ2-1; tentatively, D is TRBD1 (7 bases). This CDR3 spans 15 amino acids. Trimming removed 5 bases at V and 4 bases at J, with 15 bases between. CDR1 is MDHEN, CDR2 SYDVKM, per germline. DNA for the CDR3: TGTGCCAGCAGTCCCAGGGGGAGCGGGTACAATGAGCAGTTCTTC. Its protein is CASSPRGSGYNEQFF.

The chain recombines TRBV6-5 with TRBJ1-1; no clear D. Per germline, CDR1 MNHEY and CDR2 SVGAGI. The CDR3 runs 14 residues. The V gene lost 6 bases and the J gene lost 1 base, with 12 bases spanning the gap. CDR3 amino acids: CASSPQRWNTEAFF. The CDR3 DNA follows: TGTGCCAGCAGCCCACAGAGGTGGAACACTGAAGCTTTCTTT.

The sample holds one count of this clone. The J gene is TRBJ2-7, the V gene TRBV6-5; D assignment may be TRBD1 or TRBD2 (5 bases each). Trimming removed 8 bases at V and 6 bases at J, with 17 bases between. CDR1 is MNHEY and CDR2 is SVGAGI in the germline V gene. The CDR3 has 13 amino acids. This chain's CDR3 is CASSEGPEFEQYF. The CDR3 bases are TGTGCCAGCTCAGAGGGGCCTGAGTTCGAGCAGTACTTC.

This sequence joins TRBV10-1 and TRBJ2-5; TRBD1 aligns across 10 bases. The CDR3 loop spans 14 amino acids. Germline assignment: CDR1 WNHNN and CDR2 SYGVQD (reference sequence). The V and J ends lost 10 bases and 2 bases, in that order; junction bases with no gene match: 7. The CDR3 reads CAILTGQGQETQYF. Here the CDR3 DNA reads TGCGCCATCCTGACGGGACAGGGGCAAGAGACCCAGTACTTC.

This sequence joins TRBV29-1 and TRBJ1-1; a possible D gene is TRBD1 (5 bases). This CDR3 is 13 amino acids long. The germline gives CDR1 SQVTM, CDR2 ANQGSEA. V lost 0 bases and J 4 bases, leaving 9 bases between the germline ends. In DNA, the CDR3 is TGCAGCGTTGAAGAAGGTGGGACCACTGAAGCTTTCTTT. It yields the protein CSVEEGGTTEAFF.

J is TRBJ2-7 and V is TRBV7-9, with D uncertain. CDR3 length equals 14 residues. Germline values: CDR1 SEHNR, CDR2 FQNEAQ (reference sequence). The germline V and J ends were trimmed by 5 bases and 2 bases, with 13 bases remaining between them. The CDR3 DNA is TGTGCCAGCAGCGCCACAGAGGACCCCTACGAGCAGTACTTC. Amino acids: CASSATEDPYEQYF.

V usage is TRBV9 and J usage is TRBJ2-3; 8 nucleotides line up with TRBD2. Germline CDR1 and CDR2: SGDLS and YYNGEE. The CDR3 spans 15 residues. The trim removed 4 bases at V and 4 bases at J, leaving 8 bases unmatched. The CDR3 DNA follows: TGTGCCAGCAGCCCGCTAACGGGAGGGGCAGATACGCAGTATTTT. Translation gives CASSPLTGGADTQYF.

This clone came up once. The CDR3 sequence is CASSSVGDQPQHF. The CDR3, as DNA: TGTGCCAGCAGTTCTGTGGGTGATCAGCCCCAGCATTTT. This chain uses TRBV12-3 or TRBV12-4 with TRBJ1-5; D is unclear. The CDR3 totals 13 residues. Trimming left V 4 bases short and J 5 bases short, with 9 bases between.

The chain recombines TRBV2 with TRBJ1-3; 7 bases line up with TRBD1. J lost 5 bases, V lost 6 bases, and 1 base had no gene match. Germline assignment: CDR1 SNHLY and CDR2 FYNNEI. CDR3 length: 12 amino acids. The DNA of the CDR3 is TGTGCCAGCAGGACAGGGAGAAACACCATATATTTT. Translation: CASRTGRNTIYF.

V gene TRBV19 combines with J gene TRBJ2-7; D unresolved. From germline, CDR1 is LNHDA and CDR2 SQIVND (reference sequence). The CDR3 extends over 13 amino acids. Trimming stripped 0 bases from V and 6 bases from J, with 9 bases between. CDR3 in DNA: TGTGCCAGTAGTATAGACATTTCGCGCGAGCAGTACTTC. The encoded protein is CASSIDISREQYF.

The chain recombines TRBV24-1 with TRBJ1-5; D ambiguous. Germline lookup yields CDR1 KGHDR and CDR2 SFDVKD. There are 8 residues in the CDR3. V was clipped by 7 bases and J by 9 bases, with 0 bases between them. The CDR3 here is CATRPQHF. CDR3 nucleotides: TGTGCCACCAGGCCCCAGCATTTT.

This chain joins TRBV6-5 and TRBJ1-6; tentatively, D is TRBD1 (5 bases). CDR3 size: 15 residues. From germline, CDR1 is MNHEY and CDR2 SVGAGI. V lost 6 bases and J 0 bases, leaving 9 bases between the germline ends. The CDR3 region is CASRGTDSYNSPLHF. The DNA for the CDR3 is TGTGCCAGCAGAGGGACGGACTCCTATAATTCACCCCTCCACTTT.

The rearrangement uses TRBV5-6 and TRBJ1-2; no firm D call. This CDR3 is built from 11 residues. CDR1 is SGHDT, CDR2 YYEEEE, per germline. Deletions cut 4 bases from V and 4 bases from J, with 5 bases between. CDR3 DNA: TGTGCCAGCAGCGTGGCCTATGGCTACACCTTC. Amino acid sequence: CASSVAYGYTF.

The J gene is TRBJ1-6, the V gene TRBV9; possible D gene TRBD1, 6 bases. The CDR3 spans 15 residues. Germline CDR1 and CDR2: SGDLS and YYNGEE. With 0 bases removed from V and 8 bases from J, the gap between germline ends came to 12 bases. The CDR3 region has the DNA TGTGCCAGCAGCGTAGAAGGGGGGACCTATTCACCCCTCCACTTT. Translation: CASSVEGGTYSPLHF.

CDR3 loop: CASKNRGSELYGYTF. In nucleotides, the CDR3 is TGTGCCAGCAAGAACAGGGGCTCGGAACTCTATGGCTACACCTTC. V is TRBV11-1 and J is TRBJ1-2, with 7 bases lining up with TRBD1. This CDR3 region has 15 residues. Germline CDR1 is SGHAT and CDR2 is FQDESV (reference sequence). J was trimmed by 4 bases and V by 7 bases; bases with no gene match: 12. The whole variable domain, remainder taken from reference TRBV11-1 and TRBJ1-2, is EAEVAQSPRYKITEKSQAVAFWCDPISGHATLYWYRQILGQGPELLVQFQDESVVDDSQLPKDRFSAERLKGVDSTLKIQPAELGDSAMYLCASKNRGSELYGYTFGSGTRLTVV.

This sequence joins TRBV27 and TRBJ2-6; 7 nucleotides line up with TRBD1. V lost 1 base and J lost 0; bases outside the gene matches: 3. CDR1 is MNHEY, CDR2 SMNVEV, per germline (reference sequence). The CDR3 spans 17 residues. The chain's CDR3 is CASSLWGQSSGANVLTF. CDR3 nucleotide sequence: TGTGCCAGCAGTTTATGGGGACAGAGCTCTGGGGCCAACGTCCTGACTTTC.

The CDR3 spells CASSRGTGRRTGELFF. In DNA form, the CDR3 reads TGTGCCAGCAGCAGGGGGACAGGGAGAAGAACCGGGGAGCTGTTTTTT. V and J are TRBV7-6 and TRBJ2-2; 9 nucleotides match TRBD1. Germline loops: CDR1 SGHVS, CDR2 FNYEAQ. This CDR3 has 16 amino acids. With V trimmed by 5 bases and J by 5 bases, 9 bases remained unmatched.